This TCR beta chain emerged from a study of cytomegalovirus exposure and HLA in healthy donors. Study findings and constraints: Accurate prediction of most subjects' HLA-A and HLA-B alleles from TCR beta sequences was reported. Excluded were some V segments that proved indistinguishable, including TRBV6-2 and TRBV6-3.

PCR involved 60 Vbeta and 13 Jbeta primers. Using immunoSEQ multiplex PCR, the repertoire was profiled, and TCRdb retains in-frame clones only, with some absent. The table shows some 150,000 clones, with roughly four fifths occurring only once. On this clone itself: Its antigen is unidentified.

This CDR3 is built from 14 residues. The V segment lost 0 bases and the J segment 7 bases; nucleotides outside the gene matches: 6. Germline assignment: CDR1 SGDLS and CDR2 YYNGEE. This sequence joins TRBV9 and TRBJ1-1, with 7 bases matching TRBD1. The sequencing sample was made of PBMCs. The receptor was isolated from a man younger than 45 in good health and CMV-seropositive. The CDR3 DNA reads TGTGCCAGCAGCGTAGGTTCAGGGGGATATGAAGCTTTCTTT. It yields the protein CASSVGSGGYEAFF.